A selection of T cell receptor beta chains follows, all from one sample in a study of OX40 agonist ivuxolimab in advanced cancers. The assay was immunoSEQ multiplex PCR, and TCRdb's table has in-frame clones only and misses some. The repertoire holds tens of thousands of clones, around 81% seen once, with about 25% in the top ten. The input for sequencing was CD4+ or CD8+ T cells sorted from blood, taken in a trial of the OX40 agonist ivuxolimab. These TCRs come from an adult with an advanced solid tumor such as melanoma, head and neck, liver or kidney cancer. CDR3s include the opening cysteine and the closing phenylalanine or tryptophan.

V: TRBV9; CDR3: CASSVGGSSSYNEQFF
V: TRBV5-1; CDR3: CASSLSSSYEQYF
V: TRBV11-1; CDR3: CASSLDSYNEQFF
V: TRBV9; CDR3: CASSAPPRDTGELFF
V: TRBV28; CDR3: CASSPPSNTEAFF
V: TRBV27; CDR3: CASSGAHGYTF
V: TRBV7-6; CDR3: CASSLGPGLGDYGYTF
V: TRBV6-5; CDR3: CASSALADSYNEQFF
V: TRBV5-4; CDR3: CASSFIAGGFEQYF
V: TRBV19; CDR3: CASSTGGAEAFF
V: TRBV30; CDR3: CAWFSPTGRASEQYF
V: TRBV5-1; CDR3: CARQGHHQETQYF
V: TRBV23-1; CDR3: CASSQCRNEQFF
V: TRBV29-1; CDR3: CSVRQGLTYEQYF
V: TRBV27; CDR3: CASRLVRNTGELFF
V: TRBV15; CDR3: CATSTRHPGAEAFF
V: TRBV11-3; CDR3: CASSPGKASGNTIYF
V: TRBV7-8; CDR3: CASSVTSVSSGANVLTF
V: TRBV5-1; CDR3: CASSLVGGGYGYTF
V: TRBV4-1; CDR3: CASIRGAKETQYF
V: TRBV4-1; CDR3: CASSQGQGGTEAFF
V: TRBV4-2; CDR3: CASSQGGGTNEQFF
V: TRBV11-1; CDR3: CASSYGTGTYEQYF
V: TRBV9; CDR3: CASSGLARSIDEQFF
V: TRBV11-2; CDR3: CASSWGGPDTQYF
V: TRBV4-2; CDR3: CASSQENRNSPLHF
V: TRBV6-6; CDR3: CASSWATDTQYF
V: TRBV7-8; CDR3: CASSLDASAYAGGGNIQYF
V: TRBV27; CDR3: CASSPGQPISGANVLTF
V: TRBV5-6; CDR3: CASSLGGTSEAFF
V: TRBV6-5; CDR3: CASSYSDRMNSPLHF
V: TRBV27; CDR3: CASSLLQGPNYGYTF
V: TRBV7-8; CDR3: CASSLFSRASNQPQHF